The clone carrying this TCR beta chain was counted ten times or more. Its target is unknown. These data come from a study of identical twins. Whole-study findings and limits: Less excess twin sharing appeared in beta out-of-frame sequences.

The CDR3 spans 15 residues. Trimming took off 4 bases at V and 4 bases at J, with 14 bases between the two ends. Germline V gives CDR1 SGDLS, CDR2 YYNGEE. TCRdb re-called the 5' RACE reads through MiXCR, storing one row per CDR3 protein. The repertoire has about 150,000 distinct CDR3 sequences, 3.5% of them found once; the top ten carry 8% to 8.5%. This clonotype was obtained from a man in his late teens or twenties in good health. The chain is built from TRBV9 and TRBJ1-4; D is ambiguous. The sample was memory T cells sorted from blood. The chain's CDR3 is CASSKTPAGNEKLFF. The CDR3 region has the DNA TGTGCCAGCAGCAAGACCCCTGCGGGTAATGAAAAACTGTTTTTT.